This is a list of T cell receptor beta chains from one sample in a study of blood T cell repertoires in COVID-19. Sequenced by immunoSEQ multiplex PCR; TCRdb stores in-frame clones only, minus some. The table records 180,000 or so clones, approximately 85% of them present only once. The specimen sequenced was peripheral blood. The source of these receptors is a human donor with active or convalescent COVID-19. The donor label of this sample is uncertain. Each CDR3 is given with its conserved first and last residue. The order of the fields is V gene, J gene, clone size, D gene, CDR3 DNA, CDR3 protein. A D gene is named only where the DNA matches it firmly. Part of the rows lack a size; the others show once, few, many or a class for expanded clones.

>TRBV5-1|TRBJ2-3|.|TRBD2
TGCGCCAGCAGCGGGGGACTAGCGGGAGGGGCGTTTTTGGATACGCAGTATTTT
CASSGGLAGGAFLDTQYF
>TRBV19|TRBJ1-1|.|.
TGTGCCAGTAGTAGTCAGGAAATAATGAACACTGAAGCTTTCTTT
CASSSQEIMNTEAFF
>TRBV6-2/TRBV6-3|TRBJ1-1|.|.
TGTGCCAGCAGTACGGTCCAGGTAGACGGCAGTGAAGCTTTCTTT
CASSTVQVDGSEAFF
>TRBV7-3|TRBJ2-3|.|TRBD2
TGTGCCAGCAGCGGGACTAGCGGGGGTACAGATACGCAGTATTTT
CASSGTSGGTDTQYF
>TRBV9|TRBJ2-1|few|.
TGTGCCAGCAGCGTAGATGCGGGGAAATACAATGAGCAGTTCTTC
CASSVDAGKYNEQFF
>TRBV16|TRBJ2-7|.|TRBD2
TGTGCCAGCAGCCAAGGGACTAGCGGGTCTCAATTCCCCTACGAGCAGTACTTC
CASSQGTSGSQFPYEQYF
>TRBV28|TRBJ1-5|.|.
TGTGCCAGCAGTTTAGTAGCCACCTATCATCAGCCCCAGCATTTT
CASSLVATYHQPQHF
>TRBV4-3|TRBJ1-2|.|.
TGCGCCAGCAGCCAAGGGACAGCTTCAAACTATGGCTACACCTTC
CASSQGTASNYGYTF
>TRBV5-1|TRBJ2-7|.|TRBD1
TGCGCCAGCAGCTTGGGCCCGGGACAGGGCTCCTACGAGCAGTACTTC
CASSLGPGQGSYEQYF
>TRBV19|TRBJ1-3|.|TRBD1
TGTGCCACGGACAGGCATCCCTCTGGAAACACCATATATTTT
CATDRHPSGNTIYF
>TRBV6-2/TRBV6-3|TRBJ2-5|.|TRBD2
TGTGCCAGCAGTAACGGGGGGGCCGGGGAGACCCAGTACTTC
CASSNGGAGETQYF
>TRBV7-9|TRBJ1-1|.|.
TGTGCCAGCAGCCGCCGTCACGGGGTTTTGAACACTGAAGCTTTCTTT
CASSRRHGVLNTEAFF
>TRBV6-5|TRBJ1-2|.|TRBD1
TGTGCCAGCAGGAGGACAGGTTCTAACTATGGCTACACCTTC
CASRRTGSNYGYTF
>TRBV27|TRBJ2-3|.|.
TGTGCCAGCAGTTTTGAGGGGAGGCACACAGATACGCAGTATTTT
CASSFEGRHTDTQYF
>TRBV4-2|TRBJ1-2|.|.
TGTGCCAGCAGCCAAGGAGCAGGGGCGGCTAACTATGGCTACACCTTC
CASSQGAGAANYGYTF
>TRBV6-2/TRBV6-3|TRBJ2-1|.|TRBD2
TGTGCCAGCAGTTACGGGAGGGCGGCCGAGAGTTTAAATGAGCAGTTCTTC
CASSYGRAAESLNEQFF
>TRBV18|TRBJ2-2|.|TRBD1
TGTGCCAGCTCACGACAGCCGACAGGGGCGACGAACACCGGGGAGCTGTTTTTT
CASSRQPTGATNTGELFF
>TRBV19|TRBJ2-3|.|TRBD2
TGTGCCAGTTCCAGACTAGCCTCGCTTCAACGTACGCAGTATTTT
CASSRLASLQRTQYF
>TRBV12-5|TRBJ1-1|.|TRBD1
TGTGCTAGTGGTTTGGCCGGGGGACAGAACGCTGAAGCTTTCTTT
CASGLAGGQNAEAFF
>TRBV3-1/TRBV3-2|TRBJ1-6|.|TRBD1
TGTGCCAGCAGCCGAACAGGGGGAGGTAATTCACCCCTCCACTTT
CASSRTGGGNSPLHF
>TRBV19|TRBJ1-1|.|TRBD1
TGTGCCAGTAGGGACAGGGATTTCGGGGACACTGAAGCTTTCTTT
CASRDRDFGDTEAFF
>TRBV4-1|TRBJ1-5|few|TRBD1
TGCGCCAGCAGCCAAGAAGGATCAGGGGGGAATCAGCCCCAGCATTTT
CASSQEGSGGNQPQHF
>TRBV5-1|TRBJ1-2|.|TRBD1
TGCGCCAGCGGGACAGGGCAAGAGGGCTACACCTTC
CASGTGQEGYTF
>TRBV11-3|TRBJ2-1|.|TRBD2
TGTGCCAGCAGCTTCAGGGCTTTACTAGCGGGAGGTCATGAGCAGTTCTTC
CASSFRALLAGGHEQFF
>TRBV2|TRBJ1-2|.|TRBD1
TGTGCCAGCTCCGAGGCAACAGGGGCTAACTATGGCTACACCTTC
CASSEATGANYGYTF
>TRBV18|TRBJ2-1|.|TRBD1
TGTGCCAGCTCAGGCGGGACAGGTCTCGGGGGAGAGACGAATGAGCAGTTCTTC
CASSGGTGLGGETNEQFF
>TRBV6-1|TRBJ2-1|.|.
TGTGCCAGCAGTGAATTGACAGCTACCGCAATTAACAATGAGCAGTTCTTC
CASSELTATAINNEQFF